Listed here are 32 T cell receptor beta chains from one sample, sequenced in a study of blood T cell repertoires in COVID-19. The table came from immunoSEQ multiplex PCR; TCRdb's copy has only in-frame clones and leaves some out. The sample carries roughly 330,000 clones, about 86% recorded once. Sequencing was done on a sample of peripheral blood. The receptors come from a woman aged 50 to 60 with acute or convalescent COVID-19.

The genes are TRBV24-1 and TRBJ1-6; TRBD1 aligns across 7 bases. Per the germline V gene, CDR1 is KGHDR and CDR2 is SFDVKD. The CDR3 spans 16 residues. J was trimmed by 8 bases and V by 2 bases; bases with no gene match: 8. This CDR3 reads CATSDSTDRRDSPLHF. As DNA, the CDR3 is TGTGCCACCAGTGATTCGACGGACAGGAGGGATTCACCCCTCCACTTT.

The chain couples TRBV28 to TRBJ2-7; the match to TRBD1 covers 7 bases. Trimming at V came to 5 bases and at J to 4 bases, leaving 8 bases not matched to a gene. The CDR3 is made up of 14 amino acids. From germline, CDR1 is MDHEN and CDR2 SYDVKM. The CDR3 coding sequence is TGTGCCAGCAGTCCCGGGGACAGAGGGTACGAGCAGTACGTC. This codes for CASSPGDRGYEQYV.

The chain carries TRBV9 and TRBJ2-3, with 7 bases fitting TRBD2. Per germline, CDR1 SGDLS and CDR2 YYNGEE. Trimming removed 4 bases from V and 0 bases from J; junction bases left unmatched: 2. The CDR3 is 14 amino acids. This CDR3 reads CASSPRGSTDTQYF. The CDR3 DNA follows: TGTGCCAGCAGCCCGCGGGGGAGCACAGATACGCAGTATTTT.

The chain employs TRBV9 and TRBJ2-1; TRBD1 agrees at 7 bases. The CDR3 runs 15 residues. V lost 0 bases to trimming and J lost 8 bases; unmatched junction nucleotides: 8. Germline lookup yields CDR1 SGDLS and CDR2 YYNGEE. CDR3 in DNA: TGTGCCAGCAGCGTAGAGAGAGACAGGGTTCATGAGCAGTTCTTC. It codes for CASSVERDRVHEQFF.

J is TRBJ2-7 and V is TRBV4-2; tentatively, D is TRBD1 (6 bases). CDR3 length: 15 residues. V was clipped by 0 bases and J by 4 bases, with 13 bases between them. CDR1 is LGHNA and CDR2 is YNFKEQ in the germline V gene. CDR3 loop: CASSQDYGQTYEQYF. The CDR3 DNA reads TGTGCCAGCAGCCAAGATTACGGACAGACTTACGAGCAGTACTTC.

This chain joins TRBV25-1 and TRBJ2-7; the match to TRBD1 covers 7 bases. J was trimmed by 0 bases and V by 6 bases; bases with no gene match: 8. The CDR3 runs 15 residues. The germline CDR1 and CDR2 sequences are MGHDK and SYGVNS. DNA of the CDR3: TGTGCCAGCAGGGCCATGACAGGGAGCTCCTACGAGCAGTACTTC. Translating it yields CASRAMTGSSYEQYF.

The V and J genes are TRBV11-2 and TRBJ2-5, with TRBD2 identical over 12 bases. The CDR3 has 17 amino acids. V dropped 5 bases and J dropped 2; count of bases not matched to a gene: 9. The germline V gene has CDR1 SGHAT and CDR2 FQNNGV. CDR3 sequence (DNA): TGTGCCAGCAGCCCAAGGCTAGCGGGAGGGATGCAAGAGACCCAGTACTTC. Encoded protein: CASSPRLAGGMQETQYF.

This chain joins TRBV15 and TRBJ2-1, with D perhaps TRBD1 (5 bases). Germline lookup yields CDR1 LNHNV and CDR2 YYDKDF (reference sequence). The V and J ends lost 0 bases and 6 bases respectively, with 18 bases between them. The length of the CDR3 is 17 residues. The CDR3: CATSRDPWQGKGNEQFF. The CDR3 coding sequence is TGTGCCACCAGCAGAGATCCATGGCAGGGTAAAGGCAATGAGCAGTTCTTC.

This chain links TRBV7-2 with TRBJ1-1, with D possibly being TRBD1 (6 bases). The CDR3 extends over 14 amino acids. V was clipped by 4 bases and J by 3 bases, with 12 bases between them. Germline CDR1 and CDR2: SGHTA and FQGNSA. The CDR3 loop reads CASSYSRTDTEAFF. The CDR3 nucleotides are TGTGCCAGCAGCTATAGTCGGACAGACACTGAAGCTTTCTTT. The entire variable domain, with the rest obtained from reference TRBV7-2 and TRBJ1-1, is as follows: GAGVSQSPSNKVTEKGKDVELRCDPISGHTALYWYRQSLGQGLEFLIYFQGNSAPDKSGLPSDRFSAERTGGSVSTLTIQRTQQEDSAVYLCASSYSRTDTEAFFGQGTRLTVV.

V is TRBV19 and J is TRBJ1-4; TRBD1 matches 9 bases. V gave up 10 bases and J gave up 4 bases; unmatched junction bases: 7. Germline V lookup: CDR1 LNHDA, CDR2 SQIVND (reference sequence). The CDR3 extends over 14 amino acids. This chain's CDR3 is CATLSTGGNEKLFF. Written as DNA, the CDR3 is TGTGCCACCCTCTCGACAGGGGGTAATGAAAAACTGTTTTTT.

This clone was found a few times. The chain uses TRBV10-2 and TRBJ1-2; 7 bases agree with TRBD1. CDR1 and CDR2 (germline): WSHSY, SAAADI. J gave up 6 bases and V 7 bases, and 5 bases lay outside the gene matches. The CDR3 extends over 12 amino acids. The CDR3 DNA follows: TGCGCCAGCAATATGCAGGGGGATGGCTACACCTTC. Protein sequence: CASNMQGDGYTF.

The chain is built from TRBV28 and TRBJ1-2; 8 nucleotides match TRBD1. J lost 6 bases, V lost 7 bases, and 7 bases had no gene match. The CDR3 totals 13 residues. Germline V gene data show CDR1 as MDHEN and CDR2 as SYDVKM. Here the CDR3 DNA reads TGTGCCAGCATTAACGGACAGGGTGATGGCTACACCTTC. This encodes CASINGQGDGYTF.

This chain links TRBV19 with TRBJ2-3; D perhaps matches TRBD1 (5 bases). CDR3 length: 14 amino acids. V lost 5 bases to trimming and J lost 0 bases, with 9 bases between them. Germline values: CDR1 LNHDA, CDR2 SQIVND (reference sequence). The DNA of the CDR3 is TGTGCCAGTAGTTCTAGACAGAGCACAGATACGCAGTATTTT. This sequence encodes CASSSRQSTDTQYF.

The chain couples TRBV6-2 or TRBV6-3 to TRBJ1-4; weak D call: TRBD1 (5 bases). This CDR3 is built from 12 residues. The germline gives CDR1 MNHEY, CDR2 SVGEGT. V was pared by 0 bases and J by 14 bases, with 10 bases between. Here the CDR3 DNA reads TGTGCCAGCAGTTACTCGTTGGGGGGGCTGTTTTTT. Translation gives CASSYSLGGLFF.

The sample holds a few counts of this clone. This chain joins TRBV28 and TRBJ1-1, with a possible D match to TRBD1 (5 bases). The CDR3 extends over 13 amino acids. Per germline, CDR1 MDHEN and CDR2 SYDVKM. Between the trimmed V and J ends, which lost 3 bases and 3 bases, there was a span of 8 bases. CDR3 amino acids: CASSLIGDTEAFF. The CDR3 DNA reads TGTGCCAGCAGTTTGATAGGGGACACTGAAGCTTTCTTT. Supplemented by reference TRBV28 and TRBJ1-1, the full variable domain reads DVKVTQSSRYLVKRTGEKVFLECVQDMDHENMFWYRQDPGLGLRLIYFSYDVKMKEKGDIPEGYSVSREKKERFSLILESASTNQTSMYLCASSLIGDTEAFFGQGTRLTVV.

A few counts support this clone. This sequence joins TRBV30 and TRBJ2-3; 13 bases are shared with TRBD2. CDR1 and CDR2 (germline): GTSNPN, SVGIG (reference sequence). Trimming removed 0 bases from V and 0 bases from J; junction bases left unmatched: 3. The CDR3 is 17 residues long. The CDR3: CAWSVGLAGESTDTQYF. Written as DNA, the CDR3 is TGTGCCTGGAGTGTCGGACTAGCGGGAGAAAGCACAGATACGCAGTATTTT.

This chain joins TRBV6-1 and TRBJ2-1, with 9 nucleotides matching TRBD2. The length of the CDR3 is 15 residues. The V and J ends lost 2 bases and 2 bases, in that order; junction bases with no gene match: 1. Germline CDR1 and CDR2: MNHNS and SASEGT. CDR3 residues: CASSESSGTYNEQFF. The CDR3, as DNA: TGTGCCAGCAGTGAATCTAGCGGGACCTACAATGAGCAGTTCTTC.

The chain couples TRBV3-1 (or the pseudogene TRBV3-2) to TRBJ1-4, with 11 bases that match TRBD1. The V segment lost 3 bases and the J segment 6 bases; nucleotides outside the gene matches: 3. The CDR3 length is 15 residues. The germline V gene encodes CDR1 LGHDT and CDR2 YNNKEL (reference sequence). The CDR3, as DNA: TGTGCCAGCAGCCATGGGACAGGGGGATATGAAAAACTGTTTTTT. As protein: CASSHGTGGYEKLFF.

The CDR3 DNA follows: TGTGCCAGCAGCTTCCGGACAGTAGGGAACACTGAAGCTTTCTTT. Protein sequence: CASSFRTVGNTEAFF. The chain carries TRBV7-2 and TRBJ1-1; D might be TRBD1 (6 bases). Germline V gene data show CDR1 as SGHTA and CDR2 as FQGNSA. The V end was cut by 3 bases, the J end by 1 base, with 12 bases between. This CDR3 spans 15 amino acids.

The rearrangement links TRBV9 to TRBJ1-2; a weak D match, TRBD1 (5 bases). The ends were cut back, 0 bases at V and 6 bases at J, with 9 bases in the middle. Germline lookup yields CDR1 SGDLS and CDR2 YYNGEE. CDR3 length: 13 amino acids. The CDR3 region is CASSVGGADGYTF. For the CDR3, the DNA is TGTGCCAGCAGCGTAGGGGGCGCGGATGGCTACACCTTC.

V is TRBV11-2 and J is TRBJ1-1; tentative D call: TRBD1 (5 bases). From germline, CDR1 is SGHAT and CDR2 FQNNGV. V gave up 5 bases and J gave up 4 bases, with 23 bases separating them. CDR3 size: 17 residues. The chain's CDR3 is CASSPWSRSWGGTEAFF. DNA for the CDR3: TGTGCCAGCAGCCCCTGGTCTAGATCTTGGGGGGGCACTGAAGCTTTCTTT.

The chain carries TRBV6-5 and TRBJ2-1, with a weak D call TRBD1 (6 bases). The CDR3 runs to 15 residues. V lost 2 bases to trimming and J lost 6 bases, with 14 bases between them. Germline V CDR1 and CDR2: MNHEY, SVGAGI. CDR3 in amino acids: CASSYVGQQFNEQFF. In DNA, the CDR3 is TGTGCCAGCAGTTACGTTGGACAGCAGTTCAATGAGCAGTTCTTC.

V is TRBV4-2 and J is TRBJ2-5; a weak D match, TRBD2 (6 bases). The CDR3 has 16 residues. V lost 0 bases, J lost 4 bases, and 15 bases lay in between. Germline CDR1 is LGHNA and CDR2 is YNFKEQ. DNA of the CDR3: TGTGCCAGCAGCCAAGATGGTCGGGGAGGAGTAGAGACCCAGTACTTC. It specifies CASSQDGRGGVETQYF.

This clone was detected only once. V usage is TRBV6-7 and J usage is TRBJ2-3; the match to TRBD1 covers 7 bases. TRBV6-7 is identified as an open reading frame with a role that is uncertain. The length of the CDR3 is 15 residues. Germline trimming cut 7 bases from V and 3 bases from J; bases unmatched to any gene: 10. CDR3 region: CASTPGDSFTDTQYF. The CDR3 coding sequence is TGTGCCAGCACCCCCGGGGACAGTTTTACAGATACGCAGTATTTT.

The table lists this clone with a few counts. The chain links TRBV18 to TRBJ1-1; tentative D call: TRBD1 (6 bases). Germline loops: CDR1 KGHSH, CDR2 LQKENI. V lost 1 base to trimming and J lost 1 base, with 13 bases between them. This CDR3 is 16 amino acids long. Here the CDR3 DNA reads TGTGCCAGCTCACCACGACTGGGACACCGGAACACTGAAGCTTTCTTT. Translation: CASSPRLGHRNTEAFF.

CDR3 in DNA: TGTGCCAGCAGCTCGACAGGGGAGGTGTTTTTT. It yields the protein CASSSTGEVFF. The V and J genes are TRBV12-3 or TRBV12-4 and TRBJ1-4; the match to TRBD1 covers 8 bases. V lost 6 bases, J lost 15 bases, and 6 bases stayed unmatched. The length of the CDR3 is 11 residues.

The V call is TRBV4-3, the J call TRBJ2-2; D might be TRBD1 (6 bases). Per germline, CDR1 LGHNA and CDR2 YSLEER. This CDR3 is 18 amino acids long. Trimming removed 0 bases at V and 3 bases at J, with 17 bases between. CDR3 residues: CASSQEWGRRSDTGELFF. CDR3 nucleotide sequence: TGCGCCAGCAGCCAAGAGTGGGGGCGGAGGAGTGACACCGGGGAGCTGTTTTTT.

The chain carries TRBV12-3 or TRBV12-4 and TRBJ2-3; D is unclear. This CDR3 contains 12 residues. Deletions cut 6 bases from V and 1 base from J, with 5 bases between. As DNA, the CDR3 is TGTGCCAGCAGCTCAGGCACAGATACGCAGTATTTT. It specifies CASSSGTDTQYF.

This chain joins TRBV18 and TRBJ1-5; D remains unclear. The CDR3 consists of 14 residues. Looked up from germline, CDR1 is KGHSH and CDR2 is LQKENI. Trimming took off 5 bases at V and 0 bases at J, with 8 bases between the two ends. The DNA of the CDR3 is TGTGCCAGCTCAAAACTGAATAGCAATCAGCCCCAGCATTTT. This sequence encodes CASSKLNSNQPQHF.

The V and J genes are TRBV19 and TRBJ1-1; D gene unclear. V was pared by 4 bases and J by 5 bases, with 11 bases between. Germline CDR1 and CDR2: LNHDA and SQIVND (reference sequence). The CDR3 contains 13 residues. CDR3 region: CASSTRTRTEAFF. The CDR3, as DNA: TGTGCCAGTAGTACTCGCACGCGTACTGAAGCTTTCTTT.

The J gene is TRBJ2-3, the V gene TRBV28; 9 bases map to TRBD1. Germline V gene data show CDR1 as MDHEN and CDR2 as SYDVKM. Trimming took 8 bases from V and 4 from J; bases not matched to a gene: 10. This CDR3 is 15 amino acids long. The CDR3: CASPPRDRAPDTQYF. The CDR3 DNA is TGTGCCAGCCCTCCCCGGGACAGGGCGCCAGATACGCAGTATTTT.

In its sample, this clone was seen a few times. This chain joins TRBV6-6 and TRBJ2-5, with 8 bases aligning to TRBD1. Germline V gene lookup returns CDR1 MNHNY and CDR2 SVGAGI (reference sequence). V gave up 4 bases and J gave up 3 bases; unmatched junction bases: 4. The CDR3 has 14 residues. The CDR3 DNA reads TGTGCCAGCAGTTTTCGGGACAGGAAAGAGACCCAGTACTTC. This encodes CASSFRDRKETQYF.